The 4 T cell receptor beta chains presented below share a single source sample, sequenced in a study of T cell clonotyping in hematopoietic cell transplantation. Profiling relied on immunoSEQ multiplex PCR, and the TCRdb table lists in-frame clones only, not all of them. Here the sample spans roughly 6,500 clones, 75% to 90% being singletons. The sequences come from peripheral blood mononuclear cells, collected 100 days after allogeneic stem cell transplant. These receptors all stem from a male patient between 40 and 50 years old who had an allogeneic stem cell transplant from an unrelated donor, so the T cells may come from the graft donor. Some clones in this sample may be carry-over from other donors' samples.

V gene TRBV29-1 combines with J gene TRBJ2-2; D remains ambiguous. Germline CDR1 is SQVTM and CDR2 is ANQGSEA. This CDR3 comprises 14 residues. V was clipped by 1 base and J by 5 bases, with 11 bases between them. This CDR3 is CSVEVHLLTGELFF. CDR3 DNA: TGCAGCGTTGAAGTGCATTTACTGACCGGGGAGCTGTTTTTT.

The V and J genes are TRBV4-1 and TRBJ1-5; no reliable D call. Germline CDR1 is MGHRA and CDR2 is YSYEKL. V lost 0 bases and J lost 0, with 9 bases in between. This CDR3 region has 16 residues. CDR3 sequence: CASSQDHGVSNQPQHF. As DNA, the CDR3 is TGCGCCAGCAGCCAAGATCACGGGGTTAGCAATCAGCCCCAGCATTTT.

The chain joins TRBV5-8 to TRBJ1-3, with unresolved D. This CDR3 contains 14 residues. The germline gives CDR1 SGHTS, CDR2 YDEGEE. Deletions cut 2 bases from V and 0 bases from J, with 6 bases between. CDR3: CASSLRNSGNTIYF. The CDR3, as DNA: TGTGCCAGCAGCTTAAGAAACTCTGGAAACACCATATATTTT.

The chain combines TRBV28 with TRBJ1-3, with D tentatively TRBD1 (6 bases). This CDR3 spans 14 amino acids. Germline V gene lookup returns CDR1 MDHEN and CDR2 SYDVKM. V was shortened by 3 bases and J by 2 bases, with 8 bases between the two germline ends. The CDR3 reads CASSFYRAGNTIYF. The CDR3 bases are TGTGCCAGCAGTTTTTACAGGGCTGGAAACACCATATATTTT. Full variable domain (remainder filled in from reference TRBV28 and TRBJ1-3): DVKVTQSSRYLVKRTGEKVFLECVQDMDHENMFWYRQDPGLGLRLIYFSYDVKMKEKGDIPEGYSVSREKKERFSLILESASTNQTSMYLCASSFYRAGNTIYFGEGSWLTVV.